These 8 T cell receptor beta chains share one sample of origin, sequenced in a study of blood T cell repertoires in COVID-19. The method was immunoSEQ multiplex PCR; TCRdb's version includes in-frame clones alone and lacks a portion of them. The repertoire holds about 88,000 clones, with 90% to 95% as singletons. Sequencing was done on a sample of peripheral blood. Source of these receptors: a man aged 55-75 years with acute or convalescent COVID-19.

Details on this clone: Since the CDR3 does not end with the conserved phenylalanine or tryptophan, this likely comes from a read error. The limits of the CDR3 on the DNA are not certain, so only TCRdb's listed CDR3 is given. The chain has TRBV14 and TRBJ2-7; TRBD1 is the table's D call and was not checked against the DNA. The CDR3 extends over 9 residues, inclusive of both ends. The germline V gene has CDR1 SGHDN and CDR2 FVKESK. The CDR3 reads CASSQDPVT.

The chain links TRBV9 to TRBJ2-7, with TRBD2 matching 10 bases. CDR1 is SGDLS and CDR2 is YYNGEE in the germline V gene. This CDR3 contains 15 residues. V lost 4 bases and J lost 3; bases outside the gene matches: 7. The chain's CDR3 is CASSPRLAGVYEQYF. The CDR3, as DNA: TGTGCCAGCAGCCCTCGCCTAGCGGGAGTCTACGAGCAGTACTTC.

The CDR3 coding sequence is TGTGCCGTAACGGGGGACTCAATGAACACTGAAGCTTTCTTT. Residues: CAVTGDSMNTEAFF. J is TRBJ1-1 and V is TRBV6-5; D possibly corresponds to TRBD1 (5 bases). The CDR3 runs to 14 residues. Looked up from germline, CDR1 is MNHEY and CDR2 is SVGAGI. V dropped 11 bases and J dropped 0 bases, with 16 bases sitting between them.

This chain joins TRBV19 and TRBJ2-1; perhaps TRBD2 as D (5 bases). The CDR3 length is 13 residues. Germline V gene data show CDR1 as LNHDA and CDR2 as SQIVND (reference sequence). The ends were cut back, 9 bases at V and 8 bases at J, with 17 bases in the middle. CDR3 in DNA: TGTGCCAGCAAACTAGTAAGGTCCGATGAGCAGTTCTTC. Amino acid sequence: CASKLVRSDEQFF.

The chain combines TRBV28 with TRBJ1-6; possible D gene TRBD1, 5 bases. V lost 3 bases to trimming and J lost 3 bases, with 15 bases between them. Germline assignment: CDR1 MDHEN and CDR2 SYDVKM. This CDR3 is built from 17 residues. CDR3 coding DNA: TGTGCCAGCAGTTTGGGGACGGGGGTAAACTATAATTCACCCCTCCACTTT. Its protein product is CASSLGTGVNYNSPLHF.

The rearrangement joins TRBV30 to TRBJ1-2; D is unclear. Germline loops: CDR1 GTSNPN, CDR2 SVGIG (reference sequence). The V and J ends lost 0 bases and 7 bases respectively, with 18 bases between them. This CDR3 is 15 amino acids long. The CDR3 nucleotides are TGTGCCTGGAGTGTACGTCAGATAAATGGAGGTGGCTACACCTTC. Its translation is CAWSVRQINGGGYTF.

V gene TRBV14 combines with J gene TRBJ1-3; no firm D call. V lost 4 bases and J 9 bases, leaving 13 bases between the germline ends. This CDR3 has 13 residues. Germline CDR1 and CDR2: SGHDN and FVKESK. The DNA for the CDR3 is TGTGCCAGCAGCCCCCGCGCCTATCCCACCATATATTTT. Amino acid sequence: CASSPRAYPTIYF.

The rearrangement uses TRBV27 and TRBJ1-1; possible D gene TRBD1, 5 bases. The V end was cut by 1 base, the J end by 3 bases, with 9 bases between. The CDR3 has 14 amino acids. Germline V gives CDR1 MNHEY, CDR2 SMNVEV (reference sequence). CDR3 bases: TGTGCCAGCAGTTTATTAGGGGTCGACACTGAAGCTTTCTTT. Protein: CASSLLGVDTEAFF.